This TCR beta chain was profiled in a study of T cell repertoires in cytomegalovirus infection. This clonotype came up many times. There are 16 residues in the CDR3. The V gene lost 2 bases and the J gene lost 5 bases, with 19 bases spanning the gap. Germline V gene sequence: CDR1 SGHNT, CDR2 YYREEE (reference sequence). One entry per CDR3 protein, called by TCRdb with MiXCR from the reads. This sample has 120,000 to 150,000 distinct CDR3 sequences; about 6.3% occur once, and the top ten carry 18%. This TCR came from a human donor in good health (CMV status not recorded). Some clones in this sample may be carry-over from other donors' samples. Material: PBMCs. The chain uses TRBV5-4 and TRBJ2-5; tentatively, D is TRBD1 or TRBD2 (5 bases each). The CDR3 bases are TGTGCCAGCAGCTTCGAGGGACCCCGAGGGTGGGAGACCCAGTACTTC. Translating gives CASSFEGPRGWETQYF.